This T cell receptor beta chain stems from a study of shared clonotypes between healthy human individuals. In the case of this clone: What it recognizes is unknown.

Subsets obtained from CD4+ cells comprised CD45RA+ naive and CD45RA-negative memory cells. Overall study results and limits: Non-shared clonotypes had lower generation probabilities than those shared by all four donors. It was observed that 5% to 6.5% of naive CD4 clonotypes were shared across several donors.

Repertoires were generated with immunoSEQ multiplex PCR, while TCRdb's copy carries only in-frame clones and drops some. The table lists 2.3 million or so clones, more than 80% of them singletons. This CDR3 comprises 16 residues. V gave up 3 bases and J gave up 1 base, with 13 bases separating them. Germline assignment: CDR1 SGHRS and CDR2 YFSETQ. V gene TRBV5-1 combines with J gene TRBJ2-2; tentative D call: TRBD2 (6 bases). This TCR was recovered from a young man in good health. Some clones in this sample may be carry-over from other donors' samples. The sequenced material came from naive CD4+ T cells from PBMCs. The subset denotes: CD45RA+ positively selected. The DNA for the CDR3 is TGCGCCAGCAGCTCGGCCGGGACTCTGAACACCGGGGAGCTGTTTTTT. Its translation: CASSSAGTLNTGELFF.